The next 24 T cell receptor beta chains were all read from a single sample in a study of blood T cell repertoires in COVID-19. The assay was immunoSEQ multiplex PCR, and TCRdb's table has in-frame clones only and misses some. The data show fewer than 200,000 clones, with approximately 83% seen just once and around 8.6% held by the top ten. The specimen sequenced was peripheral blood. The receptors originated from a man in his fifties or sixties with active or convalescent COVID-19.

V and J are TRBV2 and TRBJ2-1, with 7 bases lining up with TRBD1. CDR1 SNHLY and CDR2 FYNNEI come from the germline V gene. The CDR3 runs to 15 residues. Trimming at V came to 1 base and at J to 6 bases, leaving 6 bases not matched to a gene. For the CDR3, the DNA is TGTGCCAGCAGTGAAGGGACAGGCCCACGCAATGAGCAGTTCTTC. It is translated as CASSEGTGPRNEQFF.

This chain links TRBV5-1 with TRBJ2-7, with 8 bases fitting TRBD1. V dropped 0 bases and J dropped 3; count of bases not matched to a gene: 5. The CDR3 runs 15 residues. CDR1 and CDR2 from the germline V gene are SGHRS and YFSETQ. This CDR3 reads CASSLVSGGSYEQYF. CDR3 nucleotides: TGCGCCAGCAGCTTGGTTTCAGGGGGCAGCTACGAGCAGTACTTC.

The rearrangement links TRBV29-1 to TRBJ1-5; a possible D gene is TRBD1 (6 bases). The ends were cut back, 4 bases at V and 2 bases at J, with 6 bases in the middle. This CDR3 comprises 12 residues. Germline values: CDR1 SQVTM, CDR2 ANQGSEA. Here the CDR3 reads CSVGQGNQPQHF. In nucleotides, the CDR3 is TGCAGCGTTGGACAGGGCAATCAGCCCCAGCATTTT. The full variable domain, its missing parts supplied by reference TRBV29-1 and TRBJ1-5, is SAVISQKPSRDICQRGTSLTIQCQVDSQVTMMFWYRQQPGQSLTLIATANQGSEATYESGFVIDKFPISRPNLTFSTLTVSNMSPEDSSIYLCSVGQGNQPQHFGDGTRLSIL.

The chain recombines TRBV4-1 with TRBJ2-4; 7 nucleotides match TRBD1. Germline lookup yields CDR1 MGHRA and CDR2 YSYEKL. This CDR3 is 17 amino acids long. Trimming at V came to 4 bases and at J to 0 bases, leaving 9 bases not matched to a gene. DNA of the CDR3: TGCGCCAGCAGCCCCCGGGACAGACAACTAGCCAAAAACATTCAGTACTTC. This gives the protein CASSPRDRQLAKNIQYF.

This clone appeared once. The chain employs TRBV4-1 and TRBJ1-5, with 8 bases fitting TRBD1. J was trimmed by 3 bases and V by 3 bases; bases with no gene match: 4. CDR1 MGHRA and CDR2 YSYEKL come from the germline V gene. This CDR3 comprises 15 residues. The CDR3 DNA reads TGCGCCAGCAGCCAGGAGGACAGGGACAATCAGCCCCAGCATTTT. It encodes CASSQEDRDNQPQHF.

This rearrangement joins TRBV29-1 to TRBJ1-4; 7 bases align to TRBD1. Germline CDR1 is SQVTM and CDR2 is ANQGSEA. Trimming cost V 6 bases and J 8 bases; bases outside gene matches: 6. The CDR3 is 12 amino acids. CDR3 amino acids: CSVAGTEEKLFF. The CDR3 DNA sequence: TGCAGCGTGGCCGGGACAGAGGAAAAACTGTTTTTT.

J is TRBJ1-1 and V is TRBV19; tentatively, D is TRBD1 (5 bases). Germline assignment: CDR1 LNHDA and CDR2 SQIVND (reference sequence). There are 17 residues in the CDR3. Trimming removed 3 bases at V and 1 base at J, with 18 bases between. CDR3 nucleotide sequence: TGTGCCAGTAGTATTCTGGGGGGGTCTTCCACGAACACTGAAGCTTTCTTT. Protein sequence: CASSILGGSSTNTEAFF.

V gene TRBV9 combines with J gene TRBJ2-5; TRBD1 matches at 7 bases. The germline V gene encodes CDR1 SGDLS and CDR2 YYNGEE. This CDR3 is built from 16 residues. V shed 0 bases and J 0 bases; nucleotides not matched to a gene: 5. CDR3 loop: CASSVGAGGNQETQYF. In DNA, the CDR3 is TGTGCCAGCAGCGTAGGGGCAGGGGGAAACCAAGAGACCCAGTACTTC.

CDR3 sequence: CASSLLPGQTQPQHF. CDR3 nucleotide sequence: TGTGCCAGCAGTCTGCTCCCCGGACAGACTCAGCCCCAGCATTTT. The genes are TRBV28 and TRBJ1-5, with D possibly matching TRBD1 (6 bases). The germline V gene has CDR1 MDHEN and CDR2 SYDVKM. The CDR3 extends over 15 amino acids. V was shortened by 5 bases and J by 6 bases, with 17 bases between the two germline ends. Supplemented by reference TRBV28 and TRBJ1-5, the full variable domain reads DVKVTQSSRYLVKRTGEKVFLECVQDMDHENMFWYRQDPGLGLRLIYFSYDVKMKEKGDIPEGYSVSREKKERFSLILESASTNQTSMYLCASSLLPGQTQPQHFGDGTRLSIL.

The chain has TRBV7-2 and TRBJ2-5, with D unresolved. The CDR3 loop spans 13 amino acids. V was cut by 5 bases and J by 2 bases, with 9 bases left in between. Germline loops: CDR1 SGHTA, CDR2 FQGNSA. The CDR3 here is CASSRTYQETQYF. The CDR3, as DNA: TGTGCCAGCAGCCGTACCTATCAAGAGACCCAGTACTTC.

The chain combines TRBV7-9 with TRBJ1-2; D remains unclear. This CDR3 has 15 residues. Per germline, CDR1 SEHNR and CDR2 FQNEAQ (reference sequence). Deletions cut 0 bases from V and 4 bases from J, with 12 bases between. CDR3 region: CASSLATGSSYGYTF. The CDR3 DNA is TGTGCCAGCAGCTTAGCTACGGGGAGCTCCTATGGCTACACCTTC.

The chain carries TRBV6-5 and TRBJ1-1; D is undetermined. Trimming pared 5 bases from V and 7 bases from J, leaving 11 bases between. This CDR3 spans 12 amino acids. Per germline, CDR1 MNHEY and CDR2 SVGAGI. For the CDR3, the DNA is TGTGCCAGCAGTACCGAGACGGGTGAAGCTTTCTTT. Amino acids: CASSTETGEAFF.

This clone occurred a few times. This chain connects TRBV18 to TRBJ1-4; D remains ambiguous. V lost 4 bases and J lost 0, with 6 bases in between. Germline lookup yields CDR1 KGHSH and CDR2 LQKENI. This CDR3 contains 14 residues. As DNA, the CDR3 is TGTGCCAGCTCACAAGAGTCAACTAATGAAAAACTGTTTTTT. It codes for CASSQESTNEKLFF.

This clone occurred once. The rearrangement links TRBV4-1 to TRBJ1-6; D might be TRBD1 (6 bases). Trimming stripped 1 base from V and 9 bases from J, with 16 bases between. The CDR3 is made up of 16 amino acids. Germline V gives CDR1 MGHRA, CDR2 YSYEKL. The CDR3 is CASSQGFTGYRSPLHF. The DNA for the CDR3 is TGCGCCAGCAGCCAAGGGTTTACAGGGTATCGTTCACCCCTCCACTTT.

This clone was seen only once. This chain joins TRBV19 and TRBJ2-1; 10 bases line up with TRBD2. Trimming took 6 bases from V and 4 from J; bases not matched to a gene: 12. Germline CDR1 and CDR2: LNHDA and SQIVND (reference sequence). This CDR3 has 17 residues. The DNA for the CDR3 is TGTGCCAGTAGAAGTCTCCCAGAACTAGCGGGGTACAATGAGCAGTTCTTC. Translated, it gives CASRSLPELAGYNEQFF.

Here the CDR3 DNA reads TGTGCCACCAGCGGGGACAGGGGCAACTATGGCTACACCTTC. Its translation: CATSGDRGNYGYTF. This sequence joins TRBV15 and TRBJ1-2; TRBD1 matches 10 bases. This CDR3 contains 14 residues. With 5 bases clipped from V and 2 bases from J, the junction kept 2 bases outside the gene matches. From germline, CDR1 is LNHNV and CDR2 YYDKDF (reference sequence).

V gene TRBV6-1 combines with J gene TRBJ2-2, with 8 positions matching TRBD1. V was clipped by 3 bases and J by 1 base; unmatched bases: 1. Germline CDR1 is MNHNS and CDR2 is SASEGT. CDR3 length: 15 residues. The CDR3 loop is CASSDRGLNTGELFF. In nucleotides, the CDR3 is TGTGCCAGCAGTGACAGGGGGCTGAACACCGGGGAGCTGTTTTTT.

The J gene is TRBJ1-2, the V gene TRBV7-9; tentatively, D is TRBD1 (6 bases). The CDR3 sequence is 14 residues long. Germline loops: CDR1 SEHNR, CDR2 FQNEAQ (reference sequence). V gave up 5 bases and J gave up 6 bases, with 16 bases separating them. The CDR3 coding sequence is TGTGCCAGCAGCAGAATATGGGACACTGATGGCTACACCTTC. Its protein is CASSRIWDTDGYTF.

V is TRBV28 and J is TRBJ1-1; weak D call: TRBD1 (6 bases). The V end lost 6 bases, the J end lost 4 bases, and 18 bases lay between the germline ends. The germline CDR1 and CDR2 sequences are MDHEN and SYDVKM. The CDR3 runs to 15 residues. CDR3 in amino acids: CASRQNIGGSTEAFF. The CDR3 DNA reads TGTGCCAGCAGGCAAAACATAGGGGGTAGCACTGAAGCTTTCTTT.

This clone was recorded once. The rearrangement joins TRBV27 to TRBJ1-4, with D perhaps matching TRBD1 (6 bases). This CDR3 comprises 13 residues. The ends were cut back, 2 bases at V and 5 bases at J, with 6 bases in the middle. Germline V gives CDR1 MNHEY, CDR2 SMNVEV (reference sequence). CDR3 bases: TGTGCCAGCAGTTTACAGGGGAATGAAAAACTGTTTTTT. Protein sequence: CASSLQGNEKLFF.

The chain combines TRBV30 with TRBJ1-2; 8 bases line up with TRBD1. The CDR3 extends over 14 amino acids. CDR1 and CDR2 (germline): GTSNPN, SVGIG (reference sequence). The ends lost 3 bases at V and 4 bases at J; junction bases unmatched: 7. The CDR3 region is CAWRGQGATYGYTF. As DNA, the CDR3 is TGTGCCTGGAGAGGGCAGGGGGCCACCTATGGCTACACCTTC.

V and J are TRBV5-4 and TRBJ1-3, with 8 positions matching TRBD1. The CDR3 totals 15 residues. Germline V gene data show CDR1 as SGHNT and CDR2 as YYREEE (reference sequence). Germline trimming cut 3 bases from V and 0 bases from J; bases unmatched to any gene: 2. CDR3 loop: CASSYGQGSGNTIYF. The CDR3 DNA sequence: TGTGCCAGCAGCTATGGACAGGGCTCTGGAAACACCATATATTTT.

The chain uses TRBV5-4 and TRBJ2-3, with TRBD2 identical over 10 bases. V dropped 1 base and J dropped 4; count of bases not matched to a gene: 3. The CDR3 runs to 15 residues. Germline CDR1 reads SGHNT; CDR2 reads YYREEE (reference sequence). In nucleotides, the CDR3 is TGTGCCAGCAGCTTGCTAAGCGGGGGGGCAGATACGCAGTATTTT. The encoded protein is CASSLLSGGADTQYF.

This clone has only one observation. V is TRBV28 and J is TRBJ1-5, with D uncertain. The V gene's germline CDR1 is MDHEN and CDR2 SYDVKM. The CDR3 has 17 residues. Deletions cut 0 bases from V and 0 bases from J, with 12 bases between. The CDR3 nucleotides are TGTGCCAGCAGTTTATGGCAGATACTAAATAGCAATCAGCCCCAGCATTTT. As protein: CASSLWQILNSNQPQHF.